This entry features one TCR beta chain sequence. This entry belongs to a study of OX40 agonist ivuxolimab in advanced cancers. Study at large: Subjects had a mean age of about 60 years, with a range of 23 to 79; around 80% were male.

Generated by immunoSEQ multiplex PCR, the TCRdb table keeps only in-frame clones and is missing some. The sample lists about 96,000 clones, 90% occurring once. The origin of this receptor is an adult with an advanced solid tumor such as melanoma, head and neck, liver or kidney cancer. The input for sequencing was CD4+ or CD8+ T cells sorted from blood, taken in a trial of the OX40 agonist ivuxolimab.

The CDR3 DNA reads as TGTGCCAGCAAAGTCCGGCAGCAAGCTTTCTTT. Amino acid sequence: CASKVRQQAFF. The chain links TRBV27 to TRBJ1-1; no clear D gene. Germline CDR1 reads MNHEY; CDR2 reads SMNVEV (reference sequence). Between the trimmed V and J ends, which lost 7 bases and 9 bases, there was a span of 12 bases. This CDR3 has 11 residues.